The source of this T cell receptor beta chain is a study of monozygotic twins with inflammatory bowel disease (dated by TCRdb to the late 2010s). For context, the study as a whole: The full study comprised approximately 28 monozygotic twin pairs: nine German pairs (four IBD-concordant, five IBD-discordant) and 19 IBD-discordant Danish pairs. Each individual had, on average, about 151 000 unique TCRalpha sequences and 181 000 unique TCRbeta sequences available for analysis. The search for disease-associated traits relied mainly on comparing, within discordant pairs, IBD patients with their genetically identical healthy co-twins. The full study reports these points: Repertoire similarity did not differ between concordant and discordant twins, which could be due to limited statistical power. Measured by the inverse Simpson index, TCRbeta repertoire diversity was lower in IBD patients than in their healthy co-twins. The results gave no support for a single strong signal or clonotype linked to IBD. Compared with healthy twins, IBD patients shared fewer clonotypes with other individuals, and the difference was most pronounced in patients with signs of disease activity. Because patients were on differing immunosuppressive treatments, the repertoires may have picked up extra background noise and inter-individual variability. The analysis was unable to tell different T cell subtypes apart.

To note about this clonotype: Its binding antigen is unknown.

Libraries were built with 5' RACE. Each TCR library was prepared from around 3,400 ng of total RNA. For each sample, cDNA was synthesized in eight separate reactions using SMARTScribe reverse transcriptase. During cDNA synthesis, template switching was used to introduce unique molecular identifiers that contained a 6-nucleotide sample barcode. TCRalpha and TCRbeta cDNA was amplified in two nested PCRs of 16 and 9 cycles, and bead purification was carried out after each PCR. Before amplification, the cDNA was both treated with uracil DNA-glycosylase and purified with the QIAquick PCR purification kit. The second PCR added Illumina TruSeq-compatible adapters along with sample-specific barcodes. Library quality and concentration were assessed using TapeStation and Qubit, and about 4.7 ng of each library was pooled. Pooled libraries were sequenced on an Illumina HiSeq2500 single-index Rapid Run with 2 x 100 bp reads and custom sequencing primers. The authors processed their data as follows. UMI-based consensus assembly with MiGEC version 1.2.6 was used to correct PCR and sequencing errors. MiXCR version 2.1.1 was used to carry out V(D)J alignment, clonotype assembly and CDR3 extraction. Normalisation of gene usage, clonotype sharing and MAIT/NKT TCR abundance was achieved by analysing the top 1000, 10 000 and 20 000 clonotypes per sample. Diversity was computed as the inverse Simpson index with the vegan R package after downsampling to 27 000 UMIs. Paired Mann-Whitney U tests were applied to discordant twin pairs, with Benjamini-Hochberg correction for multiple testing. TCRdb reprocessed the reads, so every CDR3 protein sequence counts as one entry and DNA is not shown. Here the V and J calls rest on TCRdb's processing, not on the authors' analysis. The data table for this sample lists some 150,000 distinct CDR3 sequences. The top ten clonotypes cover 2.4% of the sample.

From each donor, an approximately 2.5 ml peripheral blood sample was collected into PAXgene tubes and stored at -80 degrees C. Without T cell sorting, total RNA was isolated from whole blood using the PAXgene blood miRNA kit on an automated QIAcube. Peripheral blood from monozygotic twin pairs who were concordant or discordant for inflammatory bowel disease underwent deep TCRalpha and TCRbeta repertoire profiling using unique molecular barcoding. For every twin pair, smoking habits were documented, and each individual was categorised as a current, former or never smoker. The CDR1 and CDR2 encoded by the germline V gene (reference sequence) are SEHNR and FQNEAQ. Including the terminal cysteine and phenylalanine, the CDR3 comprises 13 residues. No DNA appears here.

The sequenced sample was blood. The sequence came from a human donor with ulcerative colitis or Crohn's disease, or a healthy co-twin of an affected twin (not recorded which). The V gene is TRBV7-9 and the J gene is TRBJ2-1; the TCRdb D gene call, TRBD1, has no DNA to confirm it. CDR3 sequence: CASSISGSAEQFF.